The 24 T cell receptor beta chains below come from one sample, sequenced in a study of T cell responses to AZD1222 COVID-19 vaccine. This table comes from immunoSEQ multiplex PCR, and its TCRdb copy is limited to in-frame clones, with some not included. Altogether over 100,000 clones are present, about nine tenths being singletons, with the ten largest covering around 2.5%. Specimen: peripheral blood, collected 28 days after the second AZD1222 dose. The origin of the receptors is an adult who received the AZD1222 COVID-19 vaccine.

The genes are TRBV6-6 and TRBJ2-7, with 9 positions matching TRBD1. The CDR3 length is 14 residues. Germline CDR1 MNHNY, CDR2 SVGAGI (reference sequence). The ends lost 6 bases at V and 2 bases at J; junction bases unmatched: 5. The CDR3 loop is CASSPGQGAYEQYF. DNA for the CDR3: TGTGCCAGCAGCCCGGGACAGGGTGCCTACGAGCAGTACTTC.

V is TRBV9 and J is TRBJ2-5; the match to TRBD2 covers 10 bases. V shed 0 bases and J 7 bases; nucleotides not matched to a gene: 6. The CDR3 sequence is 15 residues long. The V gene's germline CDR1 is SGDLS and CDR2 YYNGEE. CDR3 DNA sequence: TGTGCCAGCAGCGTAGAGGGACTAGCGTTGGGGACCCAGTACTTC. It codes for CASSVEGLALGTQYF.

This rearrangement joins TRBV5-1 to TRBJ1-1; no clear D gene. Germline CDR1 SGHRS, CDR2 YFSETQ. CDR3 length: 15 amino acids. The V gene lost 0 bases and the J gene lost 0 bases, with 9 bases spanning the gap. The CDR3 coding sequence is TGCGCCAGCAGCTTGGGGATTGGACTGAACACTGAAGCTTTCTTT. This gives the protein CASSLGIGLNTEAFF.

The chain has TRBV28 and TRBJ2-5, with 12 bases aligning to TRBD1. CDR1 and CDR2 from the germline V gene are MDHEN and SYDVKM. CDR3 length: 16 amino acids. V lost 3 bases to trimming and J lost 5 bases; unmatched junction nucleotides: 7. This CDR3 reads CASSFLGQGAGETQYF. Written as DNA, the CDR3 is TGTGCCAGCAGTTTTCTGGGACAGGGGGCTGGGGAGACCCAGTACTTC.

This sequence joins TRBV28 and TRBJ2-2; D uncertain. Trimming cost V 1 base and J 2 bases, with 11 bases left between them. This CDR3 is 16 amino acids long. Germline values: CDR1 MDHEN, CDR2 SYDVKM. The CDR3 protein is CASSLFSSGNTGELFF. The DNA of the CDR3 is TGTGCCAGCAGTTTATTCTCATCAGGAAACACCGGGGAGCTGTTTTTT.

This rearrangement joins TRBV3-1 (or the pseudogene TRBV3-2) to TRBJ2-5; 8 bases match TRBD1. The V gene's germline CDR1 is LGHDT and CDR2 YNNKEL (reference sequence). With 3 bases clipped from V and 4 bases from J, the junction kept 4 bases outside the gene matches. This CDR3 has 14 amino acids. CDR3 sequence (DNA): TGTGCCAGCAGCCATGGACAGGGCGGAGAGACCCAGTACTTC. Amino acid sequence: CASSHGQGGETQYF.

The V gene is TRBV4-1, the J gene TRBJ1-1; a weak D match, TRBD1 (6 bases). The CDR3 runs 15 residues. V lost 0 bases and J 5 bases, leaving 13 bases between the germline ends. Germline V gene sequence: CDR1 MGHRA, CDR2 YSYEKL. The CDR3 loop reads CASSQDHGGGTEAFF. As DNA, the CDR3 is TGCGCCAGCAGCCAAGATCACGGGGGCGGAACTGAAGCTTTCTTT.

This clone showed up just a few times. The chain links TRBV18 to TRBJ2-5; D is tentatively TRBD1 or TRBD2 (5 bases each). This CDR3 region has 14 residues. Germline V gives CDR1 KGHSH, CDR2 LQKENI. V lost 3 bases and J 5 bases, leaving 13 bases between the germline ends. The CDR3 region is CASSPPGAGETQYF. The CDR3, as DNA: TGTGCCAGCTCACCTCCCGGGGCGGGCGAGACCCAGTACTTC.

The V call is TRBV7-6, the J call TRBJ1-2; TRBD1 matches 7 bases. The CDR3 has 16 residues. With 5 bases clipped from V and 10 bases from J, the junction kept 19 bases outside the gene matches. Germline V lookup: CDR1 SGHVS, CDR2 FNYEAQ. The CDR3 sequence: CASSPRVRGYDPHYTF. The CDR3 nucleotides read TGTGCCAGCAGCCCCCGAGTCAGGGGGTACGATCCTCACTACACCTTC.

This clone was detected once. The chain recombines TRBV19 with TRBJ2-7; no clear D. The V end lost 2 bases, the J end lost 1 base, and 15 bases lay between the germline ends. CDR3 size: 16 residues. The germline gives CDR1 LNHDA, CDR2 SQIVND (reference sequence). In nucleotides, the CDR3 is TGTGCCAGTAGTATAATGATTGAGGCAGGATCCTACGAGCAGTACTTC. Translation: CASSIMIEAGSYEQYF.

The genes are TRBV6-5 and TRBJ1-4; TRBD1 aligns across 7 bases. The ends lost 5 bases at V and 8 bases at J; junction bases unmatched: 5. Germline V CDR1 and CDR2: MNHEY, SVGAGI. The CDR3 has 13 amino acids. DNA for the CDR3: TGTGCCAGCAGTAGACAGGGTTCAGAAAAACTGTTTTTT. Protein product: CASSRQGSEKLFF.

This clone is a singleton in its sample. The chain uses TRBV18 and TRBJ2-1, with 10 bases aligning to TRBD1. V shed 4 bases, J shed 8 bases, and the junction held 5 bases outside the gene matches. Germline-derived CDR1 and CDR2 are KGHSH and LQKENI. CDR3 length: 14 residues. DNA for the CDR3: TGTGCCAGCTCACTGGGACAGGGGCTAGATGAGCAGTTCTTC. This translates into CASSLGQGLDEQFF.

V and J are TRBV18 and TRBJ2-5; 7 bases match TRBD2. This CDR3 contains 16 residues. Germline CDR1 is KGHSH and CDR2 is LQKENI. With 3 bases clipped from V and 4 bases from J, the junction kept 11 bases outside the gene matches. The CDR3 spells CASSPPRDGGRETQYF. In nucleotides, the CDR3 is TGTGCCAGCTCACCGCCGAGGGACGGGGGGAGAGAGACCCAGTACTTC.

This chain connects TRBV4-1 to TRBJ2-2; D not certain. CDR1 MGHRA and CDR2 YSYEKL come from the germline V gene. The CDR3 sequence is 15 residues long. Trimming left V 4 bases short and J 1 base short, with 10 bases between. CDR3 coding DNA: TGCGCCAGCAGCCGTGGGCCGGTGAACACCGGGGAGCTGTTTTTT. Translated: CASSRGPVNTGELFF.

The chain uses TRBV4-3 and TRBJ2-3; the D is unclear. The germline CDR1 and CDR2 sequences are LGHNA and YSLEER. The germline V and J ends were trimmed by 0 bases and 3 bases, with 7 bases remaining between them. This CDR3 has 14 amino acids. For the CDR3, the DNA is TGCGCCAGCAGCCAAGACCGAATTACAGATACGCAGTATTTT. This sequence encodes CASSQDRITDTQYF.

The chain combines TRBV7-2 with TRBJ1-4; 9 bases align to TRBD1. The germline gives CDR1 SGHTA, CDR2 FQGNSA. CDR3 length equals 15 residues. The trim removed 5 bases at V and 7 bases at J, leaving 8 bases unmatched. The CDR3 region has the DNA TGTGCCAGCAGCCCTGATTCGACAGGGGGTGAAAAACTGTTTTTT. Protein sequence: CASSPDSTGGEKLFF.

This clone occurred a few times. The sample has other DNA sequences that encode this CDR3 too. The rearrangement joins TRBV3-1 (or the pseudogene TRBV3-2) to TRBJ1-1; D is undetermined. CDR3 length: 13 amino acids. Germline V gene sequence: CDR1 LGHDT, CDR2 YNNKEL (reference sequence). The V end was cut by 1 base, the J end by 1 base, with 4 bases between. The CDR3 here is CASSQVGNTEAFF. The CDR3, as DNA: TGTGCCAGCAGCCAAGTAGGGAACACTGAAGCTTTCTTT.

J is TRBJ1-1 and V is TRBV7-2; D not certain. Germline lookup yields CDR1 SGHTA and CDR2 FQGNSA. This CDR3 comprises 12 residues. V was shortened by 6 bases and J by 7 bases, with 12 bases between the two germline ends. Here the CDR3 reads CASRPFSGEAFF. The CDR3 nucleotides are TGTGCCAGCAGACCCTTCTCAGGTGAAGCTTTCTTT.

This clone was seen a handful of times. V and J are TRBV4-2 and TRBJ2-5, with D perhaps matching TRBD2 (6 bases). The germline gives CDR1 LGHNA, CDR2 YNFKEQ. This CDR3 region has 15 residues. V was clipped by 0 bases and J by 5 bases, with 13 bases between them. The CDR3 region is CASSQDNRERETQYF. The CDR3 nucleotides are TGTGCCAGCAGCCAAGATAATCGGGAGCGGGAGACCCAGTACTTC.

The chain couples TRBV5-4 to TRBJ1-4, with 9 positions matching TRBD1. There are 16 residues in the CDR3. Germline V gene lookup returns CDR1 SGHNT and CDR2 YYREEE (reference sequence). The ends lost 4 bases at V and 5 bases at J; junction bases unmatched: 9. The CDR3 nucleotides are TGTGCCAGCAGCGCCTACAGGGGGCGGGGGAATGAAAAACTGTTTTTT. Translated, it gives CASSAYRGRGNEKLFF.

The CDR3 region is CASSLVPLSGQPQHF. The CDR3 DNA reads as TGTGCCAGCAGCTTGGTCCCGTTGTCGGGTCAGCCCCAGCATTTT. V and J are TRBV5-5 and TRBJ1-5; D is unresolved. The V and J ends lost 0 bases and 6 bases respectively, with 13 bases between them. Germline V lookup: CDR1 SGHKS, CDR2 YYEKEE (reference sequence). The CDR3 spans 15 residues.

This chain connects TRBV21-1 to TRBJ1-6; the table's TRBD1 call for D was not verified on the DNA. TRBV21-1 is designated a pseudogene. There are 16 residues in the CDR3. CDR3 coding DNA: TGTGCCAGCAGCAAGGCCAGGGCGAGGTTTAATTCACCCCTCCACTTT. This encodes CASSKARARFNSPLHF.

The chain employs TRBV13 and TRBJ1-2; D remains unclear. Germline V lookup: CDR1 PRHDT, CDR2 FYEKMQ (reference sequence). V lost 0 bases and J lost 2, with 4 bases in between. The CDR3 is made up of 13 amino acids. This CDR3 is CASSLGVNYGYTF. The CDR3 coding sequence is TGTGCCAGCAGCTTAGGGGTCAACTATGGCTACACCTTC.

The rearrangement joins TRBV27 to TRBJ2-7, with 8 bases identical to TRBD1. This CDR3 has 16 residues. V shed 4 bases, J shed 0 bases, and the junction held 8 bases outside the gene matches. Germline CDR1 and CDR2: MNHEY and SMNVEV (reference sequence). The CDR3 sequence: CASSSFGTGLSYEQYF. The CDR3 DNA sequence: TGTGCCAGCAGTTCATTCGGGACAGGCCTCTCCTACGAGCAGTACTTC.